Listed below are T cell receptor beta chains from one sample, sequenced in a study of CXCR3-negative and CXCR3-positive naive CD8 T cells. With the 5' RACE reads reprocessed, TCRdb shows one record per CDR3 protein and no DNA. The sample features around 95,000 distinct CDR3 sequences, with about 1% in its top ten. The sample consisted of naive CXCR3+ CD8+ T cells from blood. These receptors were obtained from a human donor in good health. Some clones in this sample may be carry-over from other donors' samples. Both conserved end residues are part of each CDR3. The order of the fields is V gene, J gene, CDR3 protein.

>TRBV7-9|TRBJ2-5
CASSIWSQETQYF
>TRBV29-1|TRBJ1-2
CSVEGGDRLDGYTF
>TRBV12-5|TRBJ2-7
CASGFLPYEQYF
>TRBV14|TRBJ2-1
CASRTAGSLLFF
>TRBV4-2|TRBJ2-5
CASSQSTLVETQYF
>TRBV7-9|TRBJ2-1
CASRADSLNNEQFF
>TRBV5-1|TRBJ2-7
CASSFSSDYEQYF
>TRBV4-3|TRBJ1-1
CASSQEGSLNTEAFF
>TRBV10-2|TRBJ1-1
CASSTLRGQNRGPRAEAFF
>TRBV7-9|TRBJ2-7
CASSLTNTYEQYF
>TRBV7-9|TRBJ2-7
CASSPGWPPYEQYF
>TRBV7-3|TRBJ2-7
CASSLTVDRGADEQYF
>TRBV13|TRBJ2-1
CASSAYRVSYNEQFF
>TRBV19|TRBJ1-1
CASSIVRGSQNTEAFF
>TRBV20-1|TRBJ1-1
CSASPNRGAGTEAFF
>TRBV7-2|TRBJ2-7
CASSFTGVSYEQYF
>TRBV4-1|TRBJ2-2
CASSRNQNTGELFF
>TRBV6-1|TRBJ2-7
CASPRGTGVYEQYF